The 16 T cell receptor beta chains presented below share a single source sample, sequenced in a study of blood T cells in healthy people across ages. Through a sample-barcoded 5' primer and a J-beta primer mix, a second PCR was run for about 6 to 12 cycles. TCRdb passed the 5' RACE reads through MiXCR, listing each CDR3 protein once. In the table there are 1.5 million to 2 million distinct CDR3 sequences, about 31% of which are singletons. The sequenced sample was blood. These receptors all stem from a woman aged 25-40 years in good health.

CDR3 DNA sequence: TGTGCCAGCAGTGAAGCTGGAGGGTGGAGGGGGGAGCTGTTTTTT. Its translation is CASSEAGGWRGELFF. The chain couples TRBV6-1 to TRBJ2-2; a possible D gene is TRBD2 (6 bases). CDR3 length equals 15 residues. Germline V CDR1 and CDR2: MNHNS, SASEGT. V lost 0 bases and J lost 8, with 13 bases in between.

This clonotype was seen more than once but under ten times. V is TRBV7-9 and J is TRBJ2-7; maybe TRBD1 (6 bases). Trimming left V 2 bases short and J 2 bases short, with 10 bases between. Germline loops: CDR1 SEHNR, CDR2 FQNEAQ (reference sequence). CDR3 length: 14 amino acids. For the CDR3, the DNA is TGTGCCAGCAGCTTAACAGGGAACCCCTACGAGCAGTACTTC. Amino acid sequence: CASSLTGNPYEQYF.

The rearrangement uses TRBV9 and TRBJ2-7; 9 nucleotides agree with TRBD1. The junction had 12 bases not matched to a gene; V was cut back by 4 bases and J by 7 bases. Germline CDR1 reads SGDLS; CDR2 reads YYNGEE. The CDR3 totals 15 residues. CDR3 region: CASSSQQGAISEQYF. Written as DNA, the CDR3 is TGTGCCAGCAGCTCGCAACAGGGGGCGATAAGTGAGCAGTACTTC.

This rearrangement joins TRBV6-2 or TRBV6-3 to TRBJ2-3; tentatively, D is TRBD2 (6 bases). CDR1 is MNHEY, CDR2 SVGEGT, per germline. The CDR3 sequence is 17 residues long. Trimming took off 5 bases at V and 8 bases at J, with 26 bases between the two ends. CDR3 coding DNA: TGTGCCAGCAGTCACCACACCCTGGACTACCCAAGGGGTACGCAGTATTTT. It encodes CASSHHTLDYPRGTQYF.

This chain joins TRBV2 and TRBJ1-1; weak D call: TRBD1 (5 bases). From germline, CDR1 is SNHLY and CDR2 FYNNEI. V dropped 1 base and J dropped 10 bases, with 10 bases sitting between them. There are 12 residues in the CDR3. In DNA form, the CDR3 reads TGTGCCAGCAGTGAAGGTGAGGGGTTAGCTTTCTTT. Protein sequence: CASSEGEGLAFF.

This chain uses TRBV7-9 with TRBJ1-2; D is ambiguous. Germline values: CDR1 SEHNR, CDR2 FQNEAQ (reference sequence). This CDR3 has 14 amino acids. V lost 5 bases and J 1 base, leaving 11 bases between the germline ends. CDR3 in DNA: TGTGCCAGCAGCCCCCCGGACGGTAACTATGGCTACACCTTC. As protein: CASSPPDGNYGYTF. The full variable domain, its missing parts supplied by reference TRBV7-9 and TRBJ1-2, is DTGVSQNPRHKITKRGQNVTFRCDPISEHNRLYWYRQTLGQGPEFLTYFQNEAQLEKSRLLSDRFSAERPKGSFSTLEIQRTEQGDSAMYLCASSPPDGNYGYTFGSGTRLTVV.

The V and J genes are TRBV2 and TRBJ2-7; TRBD2 is a possible D gene (7 bases). V lost 10 bases and J lost 1, with 11 bases in between. The V gene's germline CDR1 is SNHLY and CDR2 FYNNEI. CDR3 length: 12 residues. The CDR3 is CAKGGGSYEQYF. The CDR3 DNA sequence: TGTGCCAAGGGGGGGGGTTCCTACGAGCAGTACTTC.

This chain connects TRBV9 to TRBJ1-2; D is unresolved. With 0 bases removed from V and 2 bases from J, the gap between germline ends came to 8 bases. The CDR3 sequence is 14 residues long. CDR1 and CDR2 (germline): SGDLS, YYNGEE. The CDR3 nucleotides are TGTGCCAGCAGCGTAGCAATGGCCAACTATGGCTACACCTTC. This encodes CASSVAMANYGYTF.

V gene TRBV30 combines with J gene TRBJ2-1, with a possible D match to TRBD2 (6 bases). Trimming shortened V by 4 bases and J by 9 bases, and 13 bases separated the two germline ends. The germline V gene encodes CDR1 GTSNPN and CDR2 SVGIG (reference sequence). CDR3 length: 12 residues. The DNA for the CDR3 is TGTGCCTGGACCCCCGCGGAGGGTGAGCAGTTCTTC. This encodes CAWTPAEGEQFF. Full variable domain (remainder filled in from reference TRBV30 and TRBJ2-1): SQTIHQWPATLVQPVGSPLSLECTVEGTSNPNLYWYRQAAGRGLQLLFYSVGIGQISSEVPQNLSASRPQDRQFILSSKKLLLSDSGFYLCAWTPAEGEQFFGPGTRLTVL.

The chain joins TRBV9 to TRBJ2-2; 15 bases line up with TRBD2. CDR3 size: 17 residues. V shed 0 bases, J shed 6 bases, and the junction held 3 bases outside the gene matches. CDR1 and CDR2 from the germline V gene are SGDLS and YYNGEE. The CDR3 nucleotides read TGTGCCAGCAGCGTAGGCGGACTAGCGGGAGGGGCCGGGGAGCTGTTTTTT. It codes for CASSVGGLAGGAGELFF.

The chain has TRBV12-3 or TRBV12-4 and TRBJ2-7; TRBD2 might be the D (6 bases). Near its end, the DNA agrees better with TRBJ2-5, so the J call may be wrong. The CDR3 covers 15 residues. This chain's CDR3 is CASSPGTFGGETQYF. CDR3 sequence (DNA): TGTGCCAGCAGTCCCGGGACCTTTGGGGGGGAGACCCAGTACTTC.

In this sample, this clonotype turned up many times. In nucleotides, the CDR3 is TGCAGCGAGTCCAGGGGCGCGGGTAATGAGCAGTTCTTC. The encoded protein is CSESRGAGNEQFF. This chain uses TRBV29-1 with TRBJ2-1; D may be TRBD1 (6 bases). V lost 7 bases, J lost 7 bases, and 17 bases lay in between. Per the germline V gene, CDR1 is SQVTM and CDR2 is ANQGSEA. The CDR3 is made up of 13 amino acids.

The chain joins TRBV10-3 to TRBJ2-7, with 9 bases fitting TRBD2. The J segment lost 6 bases and the V segment lost 10 bases, leaving 10 bases of the junction unmatched. Germline CDR1 and CDR2: ENHRY and SYGVKD. The CDR3 has 13 amino acids. In DNA form, the CDR3 reads TGTGCCACCCTCGGGCTAGCGGGAACCGAGCAGTACTTC. Protein: CATLGLAGTEQYF.

This clonotype was picked up one time. V and J are TRBV6-2 or TRBV6-3 and TRBJ1-4; no reliable D call. This CDR3 is built from 12 residues. Germline V gene lookup returns CDR1 MNHEY and CDR2 SVGEGT. Trimming cost V 6 bases and J 12 bases, with 14 bases left between them. CDR3 loop: CASSRGSAELFF. The CDR3 nucleotides are TGTGCCAGCAGCCGGGGATCGGCGGAACTGTTTTTT.

There are a few counts of this clonotype. V usage is TRBV7-2 and J usage is TRBJ1-1, with D maybe TRBD1 (6 bases). Between the trimmed V and J ends, which lost 4 bases and 0 bases, there was a span of 18 bases. Germline CDR1 reads SGHTA; CDR2 reads FQGNSA. CDR3 length equals 17 residues. The chain's CDR3 is CASSSPSGGHMNTEAFF. For the CDR3, the DNA is TGTGCCAGCAGCTCCCCCAGCGGGGGGCATATGAACACTGAAGCTTTCTTT.

J is TRBJ2-3 and V is TRBV20-1; a possible D gene is TRBD2 (6 bases). This CDR3 comprises 12 residues. V dropped 6 bases and J dropped 2 bases, with 9 bases sitting between them. Germline values: CDR1 DFQATT, CDR2 SNEGSKA (reference sequence). CDR3 coding DNA: TGCAGTGCCCCGGGGGACACAGATACGCAGTATTTT. It specifies CSAPGDTDTQYF.